Listed below are T cell receptor beta chains from one sample, sequenced in a study of cytomegalovirus exposure and HLA in healthy donors. TCRdb keeps only in-frame clones here, not all; method: immunoSEQ multiplex PCR. The sample includes 130,000 to 150,000 clones, approximately 79% seen only once; the top ten take 6.5% to 8.5%. The specimen was PBMCs. Receptors were obtained from a woman between 35 and 50 years old in good health and CMV-seropositive. Each CDR3 is given with its conserved first and last residue. The D gene is left open where the match is weak. Only some rows state a clone size, as once, few, many or a class for expanded clones.

abundance	v_gene	d_gene	j_gene	CDR3nt	CDR3aa
.	TRBV5-1	.	TRBJ2-7	TGCGCCAGCAGCTTGGAACAGGCCTCCTACGAGCAGTACTTC	CASSLEQASYEQYF
.	TRBV18	TRBD1	TRBJ1-5	TGTGCCAGCTCACCTTCCGGGACAGGCCGCAATCAGCCCCAGCATTTT	CASSPSGTGRNQPQHF
.	TRBV4-2	TRBD2	TRBJ2-3	TGTGCCAGCAGCCTCCGTCCCCCGGGACTAGCGGGGGACACTCCGTGGGATACGCAGTATTTT	CASSLRPPGLAGDTPWDTQYF
.	TRBV2	.	TRBJ2-1	TGTGCCAGTTCTCCTAACAATGAGCAGTTCTTC	CASSPNNEQFF
few	TRBV7-9	TRBD1	TRBJ1-6	TGTGCCAGCAGCTTATGGACCGGGACAGCCAATTCACCCCTCCACTTT	CASSLWTGTANSPLHF
.	TRBV25-1	TRBD1	TRBJ1-6	TGTGCCAGCAGTGATGGGACAGGCTATAATTCACCCCTCCACTTT	CASSDGTGYNSPLHF
once	TRBV6-1	TRBD1	TRBJ2-5	TGTGCCAGCAGTGAGGGGACAGGGGGCTTTTTGAGGGAGACCCAGTACTTC	CASSEGTGGFLRETQYF
.	TRBV7-9	.	TRBJ1-2	TGTGCCAGCAGCTTACAGGATTATGGCTACACCTTC	CASSLQDYGYTF
few	TRBV15	.	TRBJ2-7	TGTGCCACCAGCAGAGAATGGGTGACAGAGCAGTACTTC	CATSREWVTEQYF
.	TRBV6-6	TRBD1	TRBJ1-2	TGTGCCAGCAGCCTAAACGACAGGGGCTATGGCTACACCTTC	CASSLNDRGYGYTF
.	TRBV10-3	TRBD2	TRBJ2-5	TGTGCCATCAGCCGACTAGCGGGGGAAGAGACCCAGTACTTC	CAISRLAGEETQYF
.	TRBV28	TRBD1	TRBJ1-2	TGTGCCAGCAGTTTAACCGACCGGGACAGGTCGGCCTATGGCTACACCTTC	CASSLTDRDRSAYGYTF
.	TRBV9	.	TRBJ1-4	TGTGCCAGCAGCGCCAGGGGCGGGTATATGGCTAATGAAAAACTGTTTTTT	CASSARGGYMANEKLFF
.	TRBV2	.	TRBJ1-5	TGTGCCAGCAGTGGGTCGGGAGGGGCCGGCAATCAGCCCCAGCATTTT	CASSGSGGAGNQPQHF
few	TRBV2	.	TRBJ1-2	TGTGCCAGCAGTTTCGGAGACAGGCGGAACTATGGCTACACCTTC	CASSFGDRRNYGYTF
.	TRBV9	TRBD1	TRBJ1-5	TGTGCCAGCAGCCCGGGACAGAGGGGTCAGCCCCAGCATTTT	CASSPGQRGQPQHF
.	TRBV18	TRBD2	TRBJ2-1	TGTGCCAGCTCACCACAGGGACTAGCCGGCAATGAGCAGTTCTTC	CASSPQGLAGNEQFF
once	TRBV9	.	TRBJ2-3	TGTGCCAGCAGCGTACAGGAAAACACAGATACGCAGTATTTT	CASSVQENTDTQYF
once	TRBV5-1	TRBD2	TRBJ2-3	TGCGCCAGCAGCCCCACGCGGGGGAGCACAGATACGCAGTATTTT	CASSPTRGSTDTQYF
.	TRBV7-9	TRBD2	TRBJ2-7	TGTTCCAGCAGCCCTCGGACTAGCGGGGGTTACGAGCAGTACTTC	CSSSPRTSGGYEQYF
.	TRBV25-1	.	TRBJ2-3	TGTGCCAGCAGTGCCGGGTCCCCCTCTACGCAGTATTTT	CASSAGSPSTQYF
.	TRBV5-1	.	TRBJ1-1	TGCGCCAGCAGCTTAGGGGACGGGGGAGCTGAAGGTACTGAAGCTTTCTTT	CASSLGDGGAEGTEAFF
.	TRBV28	TRBD1	TRBJ1-6	TGTGCCAGCAGGAACCGGGACAGCTATAATTCACCCCTCCACTTT	CASRNRDSYNSPLHF
.	TRBV21-1	.	TRBJ2-6	TGTGCCAGCAGCAAAGAGGGGACAGGGGGCGCGGGTGGGGCCAACGTCCTGACTTTC	CASSKEGTGGAGGANVLTF
.	TRBV5-1	.	TRBJ2-3	TGCGCCAGCAAGGCGTGGGGGGACGGCACAGATACGCAGTATTTT	CASKAWGDGTDTQYF
.	TRBV5-6	.	TRBJ1-2	TGTGCCAGCAGCTTGGCCGCGGCAGGGAACTATGGCTACACCTTC	CASSLAAAGNYGYTF
.	TRBV6-6	TRBD1	TRBJ1-4	TGTGCCAGCAGCAATACAGGGGGTCTTGAAAAACTGTTTTTT	CASSNTGGLEKLFF
.	TRBV6-5	.	TRBJ1-3	TGTGCCAGCAAGGAGGTTACTGGAAACACCATATATTTT	CASKEVTGNTIYF
.	TRBV15	.	TRBJ1-4	TGTGCCACCAGCAGAGATCGCGACGGCGGGAAGGTGCCTAATGAAAAACTGTTTTTT	CATSRDRDGGKVPNEKLFF
.	TRBV2	.	TRBJ1-5	TGTGCCAGCAGTAAGAGCTATAGCAATCAGCCCCAGCATTTT	CASSKSYSNQPQHF
.	TRBV2	.	TRBJ2-7	TGTGCCAGCCTGACAGACAGTTATTCCTACGAGCAGTACTTC	CASLTDSYSYEQYF
.	TRBV11-1	.	TRBJ1-2	TGTGCCAGCAGCTCAAGCAGGGACAAGCCTTATGGCTACACCTTC	CASSSSRDKPYGYTF
.	TRBV2	TRBD1	TRBJ2-1	TGTGCCAGCCTGGGACAGAGCGTCTCCTACAATGAGCAGTTCTTC	CASLGQSVSYNEQFF
.	TRBV10-2	TRBD1	TRBJ1-3	TGCGCCAGCAGCACCACAGGGGCTGGAAACACCATATATTTT	CASSTTGAGNTIYF
.	TRBV4-1	.	TRBJ1-2	TGCGCCAGCAGCCAAGAGGGCAGCACCCCTCTTCGGGGCTACACCTTC	CASSQEGSTPLRGYTF
once	TRBV6-6	.	TRBJ1-2	TGTGCCAGCTTTCGGTTGGACTATGGCTACACCTTC	CASFRLDYGYTF
.	TRBV6-1	.	TRBJ1-3	TGTGCCAGCAGTGAATATAGCTCTGGAAACACCATATATTTT	CASSEYSSGNTIYF
.	TRBV14	TRBD1	TRBJ1-6	TGTGCCAGCAGCCAAGATTGGGGACAGGGCCAAAAAAATAATTCACCCCTCCACTTT	CASSQDWGQGQKNNSPLHF
once	TRBV7-6	TRBD1	TRBJ2-1	TGTGCCAGCAGTCAGCCGACAGGGAACGAGCAGTTCTTC	CASSQPTGNEQFF
few	TRBV13	.	TRBJ2-5	TGTGCCAGCAGCTTAGGCTCCCTGGGGCGGCTACACTTC	CASSLGSLGRLHF
.	TRBV5-1	.	TRBJ2-1	TGCGCCAGCAGCTTGGGTCGGTGGGGGGGCCTCGATGAGCAGTTCTTC	CASSLGRWGGLDEQFF
once	TRBV5-1	TRBD1	TRBJ1-4	TGCGCCAGCAGCTCAACAGGGGTAGGCAATGAAAAACTGTTTTTT	CASSSTGVGNEKLFF
.	TRBV6-1	TRBD2	TRBJ2-7	TGTGCCAGCAGCGGGGGGAGTTTGGGCTCCTACGAGCAGTACTTC	CASSGGSLGSYEQYF
.	TRBV6-5	TRBD1	TRBJ1-6	TGTGCCAGCAGTTCCCCGGACAGGGAAGGGAATTCACCCCTCCACTTT	CASSSPDREGNSPLHF
.	TRBV5-4	TRBD2	TRBJ2-5	TGTGCCAGCAACTTAGTCGCGGGGGAGGGAGAGACCCAGTACTTC	CASNLVAGEGETQYF
.	TRBV6-5	.	TRBJ2-7	TGTGCCAGCAGTTACCCCCCTGCGGGTTGGTACTTC	CASSYPPAGWYF
.	TRBV9	.	TRBJ1-6	TGTGCCAGCAGCGTAGGGACAGATACACCCCTCCACTTT	CASSVGTDTPLHF
.	TRBV2	.	TRBJ1-2	TGTGCCAGCAGGCCAACCGGGGGGCGAATCGGCTACACCTTC	CASRPTGGRIGYTF
.	TRBV19	TRBD1	TRBJ1-1	TGTGCCAGTAGTATAGCGCAGGGGGCGCAAACTGAAGCTTTCTTT	CASSIAQGAQTEAFF